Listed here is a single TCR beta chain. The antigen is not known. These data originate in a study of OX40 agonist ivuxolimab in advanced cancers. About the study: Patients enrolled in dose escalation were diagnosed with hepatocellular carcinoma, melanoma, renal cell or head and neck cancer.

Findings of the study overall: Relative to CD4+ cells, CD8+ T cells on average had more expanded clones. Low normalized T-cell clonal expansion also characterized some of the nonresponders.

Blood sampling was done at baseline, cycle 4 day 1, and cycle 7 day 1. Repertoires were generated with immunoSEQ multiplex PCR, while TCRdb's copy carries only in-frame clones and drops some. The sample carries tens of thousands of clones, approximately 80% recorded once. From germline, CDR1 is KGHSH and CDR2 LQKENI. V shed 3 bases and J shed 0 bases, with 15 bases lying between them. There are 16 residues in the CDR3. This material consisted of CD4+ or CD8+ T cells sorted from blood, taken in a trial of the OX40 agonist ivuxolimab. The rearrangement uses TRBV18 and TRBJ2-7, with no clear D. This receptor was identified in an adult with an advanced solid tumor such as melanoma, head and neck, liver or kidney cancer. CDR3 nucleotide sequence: TGTGCCAGCTCACCGTCCCGAAGGACGGTCTCCTACGAGCAGTACTTC. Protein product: CASSPSRRTVSYEQYF. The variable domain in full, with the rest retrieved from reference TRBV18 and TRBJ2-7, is NAGVMQNPRHLVRRRGQEARLRCSPMKGHSHVYWYRQLPEEGLKFMVYLQKENIIDESGMPKERFSAEFPKEGPSILRIQQVVRGDSAAYFCASSPSRRTVSYEQYFGPGTRLTVT.